Given below is one T cell receptor (beta chain) in context. As yet, its antigen is unknown. Assay used: immunoSEQ multiplex PCR; TCRdb lists only in-frame clones, some missing. This table has 7,300 or so clones, roughly 61% appearing once. This entry is derived from a study of CD8 T cell repertoires and HIV-1 epitope variants. Sequencing was done on a sample of cultured CD8+ T cells derived from PBMCs. The receptor was isolated from a male donor with HIV.

CDR3 DNA: TGTGCCAGCAGCCATCAGTCTAGTGCCACAAAGTCGGGCCAACTCCTGACTTTC. This gives the protein CASSHQSSATKSGQLLTF. The chain uses TRBV7-7 and TRBJ2-6; unclear D gene. Trimming removed 5 bases at V and 14 bases at J, with 31 bases between. Germline-derived CDR1 and CDR2 are SSHAT and FNYEAQ (reference sequence). The CDR3 length is 18 residues. The full variable domain, rest sourced from reference TRBV7-7 and TRBJ2-6, is GAGVSQSPRYKVTKRGQDVTLRCDPISSHATLYWYQQALGQGPEFLTYFNYEAQPDKSGLPSDRFSAERPEGSISTLTIQRTEQRDSAMYRCASSHQSSATKSGQLLTFGAGSRLTVL.